This TCR beta chain was identified during a study of shared clonotypes between healthy human individuals. The repertoire was sequenced with immunoSEQ multiplex PCR; TCRdb's copy has only in-frame clones and lacks some. Here the sample spans millions of clones, more than 90% being singletons. The ends were cut back, 1 base at V and 0 bases at J, with 15 bases in the middle. Looked up from germline, CDR1 is PRHDT and CDR2 is FYEKMQ (reference sequence). The CDR3 covers 17 residues. Sequencing was done on a sample of naive CD4+ T cells sorted from blood. Subset reported: CD45RA+ positively selected. This TCR came from a man aged 18 to 29 in good health. This rearrangement joins TRBV13 to TRBJ1-1, with D unresolved. The CDR3 nucleotides are TGTGCCAGCAGCTTAGCCGGCAGGTCTTACATGAACACTGAAGCTTTCTTT. It specifies CASSLAGRSYMNTEAFF.